This entry features one T cell receptor beta chain sequence. V trimming: 2 bases; J trimming: 4 bases; junction bases outside the gene matches: 8. CDR3 length equals 16 residues. The germline V gene has CDR1 GTSNPN and CDR2 SVGIG (reference sequence). This sample was included in a study of blood T cell repertoires in COVID-19. Method: immunoSEQ multiplex PCR; TCRdb's copy keeps in-frame clones and lacks some. Of more than 85,000 clones in the sample, about 85% were seen once. The chain recombines TRBV30 with TRBJ2-2; the match to TRBD1 covers 9 bases. Input material: peripheral blood. The clonotype was recovered from a man over 45 with acute or convalescent COVID-19. This CDR3 is CAWSTGQGRRTGELFF. In nucleotides, the CDR3 is TGTGCCTGGAGTACTGGACAGGGGCGCCGCACCGGGGAGCTGTTTTTT.